This T cell receptor (beta chain) was sequenced during a study of cytomegalovirus exposure and HLA in healthy donors. Study findings and constraints: One cluster of highly shared sequence variants probably arose as a sequencing artifact. The authors later linked a missense DCLRE1C variant to TCR beta V- and J-gene trimming.

Comment on this clone: As yet, its antigen is unknown.

Germline V gene data show CDR1 as SGHDT and CDR2 as YYEEEE. The CDR3 has 15 amino acids. V was trimmed by 7 bases and J by 2 bases, leaving 18 bases between them. In the PCR, 60 Vbeta and 13 Jbeta primers were used. Profiling relied on immunoSEQ multiplex PCR, and the TCRdb table lists in-frame clones only, not all of them. This table holds more than 110,000 clones, roughly 76% found once. The source is a man younger than 35 in good health and CMV-seronegative. The sample consisted of PBMCs. V gene TRBV5-6 combines with J gene TRBJ1-1, with a tentative D call TRBD1 (6 bases). The CDR3 region is CASGPAGALNTEAFF. The CDR3 DNA is TGTGCCAGCGGCCCCGCAGGGGCGCTTAACACTGAAGCTTTCTTT. Using reference TRBV5-6 and TRBJ1-1 for the parts outside the CDR3, the full variable domain is DAGVTQSPTHLIKTRGQQVTLRCSPKSGHDTVSWYQQALGQGPQFIFQYYEEEERQRGNFPDRFSGHQFPNYSSELNVNALLLGDSALYLCASGPAGALNTEAFFGQGTRLTVV.